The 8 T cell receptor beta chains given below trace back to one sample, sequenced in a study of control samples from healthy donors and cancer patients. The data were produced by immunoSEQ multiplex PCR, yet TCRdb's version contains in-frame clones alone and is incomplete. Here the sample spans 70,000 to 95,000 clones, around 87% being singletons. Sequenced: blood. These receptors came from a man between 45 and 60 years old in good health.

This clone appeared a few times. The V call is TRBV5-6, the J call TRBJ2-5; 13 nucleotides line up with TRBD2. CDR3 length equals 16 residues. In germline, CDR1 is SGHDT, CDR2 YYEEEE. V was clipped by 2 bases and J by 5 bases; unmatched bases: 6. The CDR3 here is CASSLTSGGGQETQYF. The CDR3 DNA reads TGTGCCAGCAGCTTAACTAGCGGGGGGGGCCAGGAGACCCAGTACTTC. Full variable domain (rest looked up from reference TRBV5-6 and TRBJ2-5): DAGVTQSPTHLIKTRGQQVTLRCSPKSGHDTVSWYQQALGQGPQFIFQYYEEEERQRGNFPDRFSGHQFPNYSSELNVNALLLGDSALYLCASSLTSGGGQETQYFGPGTRLLVL.

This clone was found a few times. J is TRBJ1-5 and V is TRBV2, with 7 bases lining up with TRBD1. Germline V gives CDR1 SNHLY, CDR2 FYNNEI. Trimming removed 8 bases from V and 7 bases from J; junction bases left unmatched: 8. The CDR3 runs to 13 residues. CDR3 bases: TGTGCCAGCGGACAGGAGGGGAACCAGCCCCAGCATTTT. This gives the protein CASGQEGNQPQHF. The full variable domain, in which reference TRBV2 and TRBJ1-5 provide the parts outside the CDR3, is EPEVTQTPSHQVTQMGQEVILRCVPISNHLYFYWYRQILGQKVEFLVSFYNNEISEKSEIFDDQFSVERPDGSNFTLKIRSTKLEDSAMYFCASGQEGNQPQHFGDGTRLSIL.

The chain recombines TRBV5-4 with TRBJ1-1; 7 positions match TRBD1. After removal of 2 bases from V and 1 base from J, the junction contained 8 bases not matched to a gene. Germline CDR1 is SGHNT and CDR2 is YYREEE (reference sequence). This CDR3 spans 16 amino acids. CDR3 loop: CASSLPFRGWNTEAFF. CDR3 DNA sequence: TGTGCCAGCAGCTTACCCTTCAGGGGGTGGAACACTGAAGCTTTCTTT.

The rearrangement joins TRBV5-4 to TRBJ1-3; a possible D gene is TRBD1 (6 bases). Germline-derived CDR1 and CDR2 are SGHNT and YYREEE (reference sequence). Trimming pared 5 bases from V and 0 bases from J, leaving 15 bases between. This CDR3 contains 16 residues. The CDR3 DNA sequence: TGTGCCAGCAGGAGAGGAACAGGGTTCTCTGGAAACACCATATATTTT. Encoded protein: CASRRGTGFSGNTIYF.

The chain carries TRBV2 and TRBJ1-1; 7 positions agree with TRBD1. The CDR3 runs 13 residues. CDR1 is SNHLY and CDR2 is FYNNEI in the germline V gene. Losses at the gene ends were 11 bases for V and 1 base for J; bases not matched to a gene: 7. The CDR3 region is CAGLYRGNTEAFF. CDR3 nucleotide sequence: TGTGCCGGCCTATACAGGGGGAACACTGAAGCTTTCTTT.

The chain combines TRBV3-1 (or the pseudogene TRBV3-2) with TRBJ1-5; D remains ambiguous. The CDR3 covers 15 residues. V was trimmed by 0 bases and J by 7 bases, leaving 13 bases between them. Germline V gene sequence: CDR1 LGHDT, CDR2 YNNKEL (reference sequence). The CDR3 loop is CASSQDLGVGQPQHF. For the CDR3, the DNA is TGTGCCAGCAGCCAAGATCTTGGGGTCGGGCAGCCCCAGCATTTT.

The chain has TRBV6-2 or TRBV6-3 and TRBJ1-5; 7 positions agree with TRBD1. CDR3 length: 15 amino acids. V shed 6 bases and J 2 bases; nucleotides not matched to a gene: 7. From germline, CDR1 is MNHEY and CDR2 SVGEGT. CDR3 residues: CASSRDRVGNQPQHF. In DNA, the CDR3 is TGTGCCAGCAGCCGTGACAGGGTAGGCAATCAGCCCCAGCATTTT.

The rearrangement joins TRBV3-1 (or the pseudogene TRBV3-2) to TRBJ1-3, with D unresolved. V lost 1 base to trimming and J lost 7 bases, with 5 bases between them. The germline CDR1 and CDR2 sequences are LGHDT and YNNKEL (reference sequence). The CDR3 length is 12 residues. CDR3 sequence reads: CASSQGGNTIYF. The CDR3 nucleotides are TGTGCCAGCAGCCAAGGTGGCAACACCATATATTTT.